Following are 24 T cell receptor beta chains from one sample sequenced in a study of OX40 agonist ivuxolimab in advanced cancers. The protocol was immunoSEQ multiplex PCR, while the TCRdb copy is restricted to in-frame clones and leaves out a portion. Of 90,000 to 100,000 clones in the sample, approximately 90% are singletons; the top ten hold approximately 0.49%. Sequencing used CD4+ or CD8+ T cells sorted from blood, obtained in a trial of the OX40 agonist ivuxolimab. The receptors stem from an adult with an advanced solid tumor such as melanoma, head and neck, liver or kidney cancer.

V is TRBV27 and J is TRBJ1-2; no clear D. The CDR3 is made up of 14 amino acids. Trimming left V 7 bases short and J 8 bases short, with 20 bases between. CDR1 and CDR2 from the germline V gene are MNHEY and SMNVEV (reference sequence). CDR3 coding DNA: TGTGCCAGCACCCAGTATGGGAGCTCTGGAGGCTACACCTTC. Its protein is CASTQYGSSGGYTF.

The gene calls are TRBV10-3 and TRBJ2-1; D may be TRBD1 (6 bases). Germline CDR1 is ENHRY and CDR2 is SYGVKD. Trimming shortened V by 6 bases and J by 9 bases, and 18 bases separated the two germline ends. The CDR3 runs to 14 residues. The CDR3 region is CAISATGQGLEQFF. In nucleotides, the CDR3 is TGTGCCATCAGCGCCACAGGGCAGGGTCTTGAGCAGTTCTTC.

This chain connects TRBV7-3 to TRBJ2-1; D is possibly TRBD2 (5 bases). The CDR3 is 15 residues long. Germline-derived CDR1 and CDR2 are SGHTA and FQGTGA. V lost 1 base to trimming and J lost 4 bases, with 11 bases between them. Written as DNA, the CDR3 is TGTGCCAGCAGCTTAAATCCGGGAAGTTACAATGAGCAGTTCTTC. Its protein product is CASSLNPGSYNEQFF.

Concerning this clone itself: The junction and the germline gene differ at one end; a read error may be behind it. Other DNA variants within this sample encode the same CDR3. In DNA, the CDR3 is TGTGCCAGCAGTTTAGGACAGGAGAATGAGCAGTTCTTC. It encodes CASSLGQENEQFF. The V call is TRBV7-2, the J call TRBJ2-1, with 7 nucleotides matching TRBD1. CDR3 size: 13 residues. Germline V gene lookup returns CDR1 SGHTA and CDR2 FQGNSA.

CDR3 sequence: CASSLEEGGKQFF. The CDR3 bases are TGTGCCAGCAGCTTAGAAGAGGGAGGGAAGCAGTTCTTC. This chain links TRBV7-9 with TRBJ2-1, with 7 positions matching TRBD2. From germline, CDR1 is SEHNR and CDR2 FQNEAQ (reference sequence). Trimming removed 1 base from V and 11 bases from J; junction bases left unmatched: 5. The CDR3 is 13 residues long.

V and J are TRBV2 and TRBJ2-7; D ambiguous. V gave up 0 bases and J gave up 6 bases, with 9 bases separating them. The CDR3 totals 13 residues. In germline, CDR1 is SNHLY, CDR2 FYNNEI. The CDR3 loop reads CASSEAKEGEQYF. The CDR3 region has the DNA TGTGCCAGCAGTGAAGCGAAAGAAGGCGAGCAGTACTTC.

This clone was seen just once. The V call is TRBV6-5, the J call TRBJ1-1; D is perhaps TRBD1 (6 bases). The V gene lost 8 bases and the J gene lost 1 base, with 11 bases spanning the gap. CDR1 and CDR2 (germline): MNHEY, SVGAGI. CDR3 length: 13 residues. This CDR3 reads CASARTANTEAFF. In nucleotides, the CDR3 is TGTGCCAGCGCCAGGACAGCGAACACTGAAGCTTTCTTT.

The chain carries TRBV11-2 and TRBJ2-3; D is perhaps TRBD1 (5 bases). The CDR3 loop spans 13 amino acids. From germline, CDR1 is SGHAT and CDR2 FQNNGV. The germline V and J ends were trimmed by 4 bases and 6 bases, with 11 bases remaining between them. The DNA for the CDR3 is TGTGCCAGCAGCTCAACCTACAGGGATACGCAGTATTTT. Amino acid sequence: CASSSTYRDTQYF.

V gene TRBV7-6 combines with J gene TRBJ2-5; D possibly matches TRBD1 or TRBD2 (5 bases each). V lost 3 bases, J lost 3 bases, and 23 bases lay in between. This CDR3 has 18 residues. Germline V gene lookup returns CDR1 SGHVS and CDR2 FNYEAQ. CDR3 sequence reads: CASSLMGVPGRKKETQYF. For the CDR3, the DNA is TGTGCCAGCAGCTTGATGGGGGTTCCAGGACGTAAAAAAGAGACCCAGTACTTC. The entire variable domain, with the rest obtained from reference TRBV7-6 and TRBJ2-5, is as follows: GAGVSQSPRYKVTKRGQDVALRCDPISGHVSLYWYRQALGQGPEFLTYFNYEAQQDKSGLPNDRFSAERPEGSISTLTIQRTEQRDSAMYRCASSLMGVPGRKKETQYFGPGTRLLVL.

Details on this clone: Other nucleotide sequences in the sample specify the same CDR3. The DNA of the CDR3 is TGTGCCAGCAGCGTAGGAGATACGCAGTATTTT. Amino acid sequence: CASSVGDTQYF. The J gene is TRBJ2-3, the V gene TRBV9; D remains ambiguous. Germline assignment: CDR1 SGDLS and CDR2 YYNGEE. Trimming took 0 bases from V and 5 from J, leaving 1 base between them. This CDR3 is built from 11 residues.

This rearrangement joins TRBV5-1 to TRBJ1-1; D is perhaps TRBD1 (6 bases). V was cut by 2 bases and J by 1 base, with 9 bases left in between. Germline loops: CDR1 SGHRS, CDR2 YFSETQ. The CDR3 is made up of 14 amino acids. The CDR3 bases are TGCGCCAGCAGCTTCCAGGGACAGAACACTGAAGCTTTCTTT. As protein: CASSFQGQNTEAFF.

V usage is TRBV2 and J usage is TRBJ1-3; no clear D. CDR3 size: 15 residues. Germline V gene sequence: CDR1 SNHLY, CDR2 FYNNEI. V lost 7 bases, J lost 1 base, and 14 bases lay in between. The CDR3 sequence: CASTSQRGSGNTIYF. The DNA of the CDR3 is TGTGCCAGCACCTCCCAACGGGGTTCTGGAAACACCATATATTTT. Full variable domain (outside the CDR3, taken from reference TRBV2 and TRBJ1-3): EPEVTQTPSHQVTQMGQEVILRCVPISNHLYFYWYRQILGQKVEFLVSFYNNEISEKSEIFDDQFSVERPDGSNFTLKIRSTKLEDSAMYFCASTSQRGSGNTIYFGEGSWLTVV.

This chain uses TRBV7-4 with TRBJ1-4; D is uncertain. The V end was cut by 4 bases, the J end by 2 bases, with 29 bases between. The CDR3 has 21 residues. Germline V gene sequence: CDR1 SGHVT, CDR2 SQSDAQ. Here the CDR3 DNA reads TGTGCCAGCAGCTCGCCTCGAACAATATTTCGGGAGAACAGTACTAATGAAAAACTGTTTTTT. This gives the protein CASSSPRTIFRENSTNEKLFF.

This CDR3 reads CASSPLQITGELFF. The CDR3 coding sequence is TGCGCCAGCAGCCCGCTTCAGATAACCGGGGAGCTGTTTTTT. The chain recombines TRBV5-1 with TRBJ2-2; D not resolved. The V gene's germline CDR1 is SGHRS and CDR2 YFSETQ. Trimming cost V 4 bases and J 5 bases, with 12 bases left between them. The CDR3 extends over 14 amino acids.

The rearrangement links TRBV28 to TRBJ2-1; D possibly corresponds to TRBD2 (7 bases). The CDR3 has 14 residues. Germline assignment: CDR1 MDHEN and CDR2 SYDVKM. V shed 5 bases and J shed 10 bases, with 18 bases lying between them. The CDR3 here is CASSQGFGGREQFF. The CDR3 DNA follows: TGTGCCAGCAGTCAGGGTTTCGGGGGGCGAGAGCAGTTCTTC. Full variable domain (missing parts from reference TRBV28 and TRBJ2-1): DVKVTQSSRYLVKRTGEKVFLECVQDMDHENMFWYRQDPGLGLRLIYFSYDVKMKEKGDIPEGYSVSREKKERFSLILESASTNQTSMYLCASSQGFGGREQFFGPGTRLTVL.

This chain uses TRBV6-5 with TRBJ1-5; D gene uncertain. V lost 6 bases and J lost 7, with 13 bases in between. CDR3 length: 13 amino acids. Germline loops: CDR1 MNHEY, CDR2 SVGAGI. The CDR3 DNA reads TGTGCCAGCAGGAGACGGGAAGGCCAGCCCCAGCATTTT. Translation gives CASRRREGQPQHF.

This chain links TRBV4-3 with TRBJ1-6; no clear D gene. Looked up from germline, CDR1 is LGHNA and CDR2 is YSLEER. Trimming took 0 bases from V and 6 from J, leaving 12 bases between them. This CDR3 region has 16 residues. For the CDR3, the DNA is TGCGCCAGCAGCCAAGACAGGAACAGACCTAATTCACCCCTCCACTTT. It yields the protein CASSQDRNRPNSPLHF.

The genes are TRBV19 and TRBJ1-5; no reliable D call. This CDR3 region has 14 residues. Trimming took off 2 bases at V and 4 bases at J, with 9 bases between the two ends. Germline values: CDR1 LNHDA, CDR2 SQIVND (reference sequence). For the CDR3, the DNA is TGTGCCAGTAGTATACCCTACGGAAATCAGCCCCAGCATTTT. It translates to CASSIPYGNQPQHF.

The J gene is TRBJ2-5, the V gene TRBV5-1; D could derive from TRBD1 or TRBD2 (5 bases each). Germline loops: CDR1 SGHRS, CDR2 YFSETQ. The V gene lost 2 bases and the J gene lost 0 bases, with 11 bases spanning the gap. The CDR3 is 15 amino acids. The CDR3 protein is CASSFEGSYQETQYF. The CDR3 bases are TGCGCCAGCAGCTTTGAGGGGTCGTACCAAGAGACCCAGTACTTC.

CDR3 DNA sequence: TGCAGCGTGGTCACCCGGGGGACAACTAATGAAAAACTGTTTTTT. It yields the protein CSVVTRGTTNEKLFF. The chain combines TRBV29-1 with TRBJ1-4, with D tentatively TRBD1 (5 bases). V was trimmed by 6 bases and J by 0 bases, leaving 14 bases between them. The CDR3 has 15 amino acids. Germline V gene sequence: CDR1 SQVTM, CDR2 ANQGSEA.

The J gene is TRBJ1-2, the V gene TRBV19, with D possibly TRBD1 on 5 matching bases. The CDR3 extends over 12 amino acids. In germline, CDR1 is LNHDA, CDR2 SQIVND (reference sequence). The germline V and J ends were trimmed by 6 bases and 8 bases, with 13 bases remaining between them. The CDR3 loop reads CASRVAGWGYTF. The DNA for the CDR3 is TGTGCCAGTAGGGTGGCAGGGTGGGGCTACACCTTC.

The rearrangement uses TRBV7-2 and TRBJ1-2; TRBD1 matches at 7 bases. The germline gives CDR1 SGHTA, CDR2 FQGNSA. This CDR3 has 17 residues. The ends lost 5 bases at V and 6 bases at J; junction bases unmatched: 18. CDR3 in DNA: TGTGCCAGCAGCCAGCCAAGTCGGACAGGCCGATTTGATGGCTACACCTTC. Protein product: CASSQPSRTGRFDGYTF.

The chain uses TRBV19 and TRBJ1-1, with D hard to call. Germline assignment: CDR1 LNHDA and CDR2 SQIVND (reference sequence). The CDR3 consists of 13 residues. With 2 bases removed from V and 1 base from J, the gap between germline ends came to 5 bases. CDR3: CASSINQNTEAFF. For the CDR3, the DNA is TGTGCCAGTAGTATAAACCAGAACACTGAAGCTTTCTTT.

On this clone itself: This CDR3 is also generated by other DNA sequences in the sample. The gene calls are TRBV13 and TRBJ2-5, with 7 bases lining up with TRBD2. This CDR3 has 16 amino acids. The V and J ends lost 6 bases and 4 bases, in that order; junction bases with no gene match: 14. Germline-derived CDR1 and CDR2 are PRHDT and FYEKMQ (reference sequence). The CDR3: CASSTSGGPGGETQYF. The CDR3 DNA follows: TGTGCCAGCAGTACTAGTGGGGGACCGGGAGGAGAGACCCAGTACTTC. Full variable domain (missing parts from reference TRBV13 and TRBJ2-5): AAGVIQSPRHLIKEKRETATLKCYPIPRHDTVYWYQQGPGQDPQFLISFYEKMQSDKGSIPDRFSAQQFSDYHSELNMSSLELGDSALYFCASSTSGGPGGETQYFGPGTRLLVL.